This entry is about one T cell receptor (beta chain). Original methodology: Reference gene primers were amplified, and this amplification served to estimate nucleated cell counts. TCRdb keeps only in-frame clones here, not all; method: immunoSEQ multiplex PCR. Clonal size and the V and J genes are those of that table, whereas D and trimming came from the DNA. This sample has some 260,000 clones, with over 75% found just once. This sample is drawn from a study of blood T cell repertoires in COVID-19. At the level of the study: Both acute and convalescent COVID-19 samples were obtained from the United States, Italy and Spain. T cells, B-cell-depleted T cells, or PBMCs supplied cDNA or gDNA.

V shed 2 bases and J 4 bases; nucleotides not matched to a gene: 12. Germline V gives CDR1 SGHTA, CDR2 FQGNSA. The CDR3 covers 17 residues. The sequence came from a human donor in a cohort sampled during active COVID-19. Sequenced: peripheral blood. The chain joins TRBV7-2 to TRBJ1-2; 8 bases line up with TRBD1. DNA for the CDR3: TGTGCCAGCAGCTTAAATTTCAACACAGGGGGTTCCTATGGCTACACCTTC. Protein sequence: CASSLNFNTGGSYGYTF.